This T cell receptor (beta chain) came from a study of high-grade serous ovarian cancer treatment subgroups. About the research overall: Mean per sample: around 14,000 reads, several thousand unique TCR beta rearrangements.

Clones were sequenced by immunoSEQ multiplex PCR, and TCRdb holds only the in-frame ones, with some missing. This sample has about 16,000 clones, with 73% found just once. Study-wide results and caveats: Without spatial data, bulk sequencing limits insight into HGSC tumor diversity.

Tumor samples were taken before definitive surgery or chemotherapy. With 5 bases clipped from V and 5 bases from J, the junction kept 4 bases outside the gene matches. Germline V gene lookup returns CDR1 MNHEY and CDR2 SVGAGI. CDR3 size: 14 residues. This clone was counted a few times. The antigen remains undetermined. The chain couples TRBV6-5 to TRBJ1-4, with 8 bases identical to TRBD1. This clonotype was sampled from a human donor with high-grade serous ovarian cancer. The material sequenced was tumor tissue. This CDR3 reads CASSKTGANEKLFF. The DNA of the CDR3 is TGTGCCAGCAGTAAGACAGGGGCAAATGAAAAACTGTTTTTT.